Sequencing of this T cell receptor beta chain was carried out in a study of blood T cells in healthy people across ages. Study-level points and caveats: Naive CD4+ cell counts and diversity both ran higher in long-lived than in aged donors. Age showed a roughly linear inverse relationship with TCR beta diversity per million T cells.

This CDR3 is built from 18 residues. The germline CDR1 and CDR2 sequences are SGHKS and YYEKEE (reference sequence). Of note for this clonotype: The antigen is undetermined. The junction shows a germline mismatch at one end, possibly a read error.

A J-beta primer mix and a sample-barcoded 5' primer were used in a second PCR of about 7 to 11 cycles. Via MiXCR, TCRdb re-called the 5' RACE reads, giving one row per CDR3 protein. The sample records 1.8 million or so distinct CDR3 sequences, 35% to 50% being singletons. The sequencing sample was made of blood. This chain joins TRBV5-5 and TRBJ2-7; D possibly matches TRBD1 or TRBD2 (6 bases each). The receptor was derived from a human donor in good health. The DNA for the CDR3 is TGTGCCTGCAGCTTGGTTCTGTTCGGTCAAGGGGGGAACTACGAGCAGTACTTC. Translated: CACSLVLFGQGGNYEQYF.